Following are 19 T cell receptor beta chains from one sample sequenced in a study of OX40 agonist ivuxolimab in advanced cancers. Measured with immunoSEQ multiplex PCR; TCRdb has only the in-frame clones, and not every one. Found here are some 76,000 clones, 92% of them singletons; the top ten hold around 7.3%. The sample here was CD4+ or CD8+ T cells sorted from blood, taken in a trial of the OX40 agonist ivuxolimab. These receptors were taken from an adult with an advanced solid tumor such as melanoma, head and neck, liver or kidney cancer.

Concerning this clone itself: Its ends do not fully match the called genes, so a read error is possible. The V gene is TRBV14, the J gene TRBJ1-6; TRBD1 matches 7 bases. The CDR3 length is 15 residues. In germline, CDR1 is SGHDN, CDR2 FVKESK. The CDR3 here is CASRQGGGYNSPLHF. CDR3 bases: TGTGCCAGCAGGCAAGGGGGCGGGTATAATTCACCCCTCCACTTT.

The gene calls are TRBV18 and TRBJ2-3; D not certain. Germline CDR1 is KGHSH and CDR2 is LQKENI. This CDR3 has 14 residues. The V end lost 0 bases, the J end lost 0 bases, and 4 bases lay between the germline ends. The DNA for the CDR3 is TGTGCCAGCTCACCACCGGCGAGCACAGATACGCAGTATTTT. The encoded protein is CASSPPASTDTQYF.

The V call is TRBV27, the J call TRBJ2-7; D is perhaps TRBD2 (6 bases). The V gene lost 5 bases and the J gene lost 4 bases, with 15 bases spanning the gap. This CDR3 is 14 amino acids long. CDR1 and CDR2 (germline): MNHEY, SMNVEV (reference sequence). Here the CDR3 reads CASSVTGSGYEQYF. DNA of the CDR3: TGTGCCAGCAGTGTCACGGGTAGCGGATACGAGCAGTACTTC.

The CDR3 here is CASRDSLSSYNEQFF. CDR3 nucleotides: TGTGCCAGCAGGGACAGCCTAAGCTCCTACAATGAGCAGTTCTTC. V and J are TRBV5-6 and TRBJ2-1; D might be TRBD1 (6 bases). This CDR3 is 15 amino acids long. V was pared by 5 bases and J by 0 bases, with 12 bases between. The V gene's germline CDR1 is SGHDT and CDR2 YYEEEE.

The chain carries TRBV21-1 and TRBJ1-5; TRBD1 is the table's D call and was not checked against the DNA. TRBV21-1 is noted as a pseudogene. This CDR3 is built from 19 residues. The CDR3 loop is CASSNVGQAAQGCNQPQHF. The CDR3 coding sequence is TGTGCCAGCAGCAACGTGGGACAGGCGGCACAAGGGTGCAATCAGCCCCAGCATTTT.

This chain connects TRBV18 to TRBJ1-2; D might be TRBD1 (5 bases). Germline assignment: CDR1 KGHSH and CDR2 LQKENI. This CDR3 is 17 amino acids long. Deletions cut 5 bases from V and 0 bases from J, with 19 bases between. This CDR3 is CASSTDLRQTANYGYTF. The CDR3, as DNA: TGTGCCAGCTCAACTGACCTTCGACAGACAGCTAACTATGGCTACACCTTC. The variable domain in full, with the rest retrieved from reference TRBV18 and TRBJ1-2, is NAGVMQNPRHLVRRRGQEARLRCSPMKGHSHVYWYRQLPEEGLKFMVYLQKENIIDESGMPKERFSAEFPKEGPSILRIQQVVRGDSAAYFCASSTDLRQTANYGYTFGSGTRLTVV.

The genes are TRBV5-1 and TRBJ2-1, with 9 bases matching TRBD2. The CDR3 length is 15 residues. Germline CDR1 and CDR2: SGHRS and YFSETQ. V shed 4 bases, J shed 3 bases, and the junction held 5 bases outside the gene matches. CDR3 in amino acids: CASSLAGGLYNEQFF. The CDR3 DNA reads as TGCGCCAGCAGCCTTGCGGGGGGGCTCTACAATGAGCAGTTCTTC.

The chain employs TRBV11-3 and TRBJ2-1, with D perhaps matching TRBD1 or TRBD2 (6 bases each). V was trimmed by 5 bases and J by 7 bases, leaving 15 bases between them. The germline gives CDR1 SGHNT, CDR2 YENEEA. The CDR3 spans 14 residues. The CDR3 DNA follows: TGTGCCAGCAGCCCGCCGGGGGCGCCTAATGAGCAGTTCTTC. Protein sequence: CASSPPGAPNEQFF. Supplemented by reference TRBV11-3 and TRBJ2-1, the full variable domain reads EAGVVQSPRYKIIEKKQPVAFWCNPISGHNTLYWYLQNLGQGPELLIRYENEEAVDDSQLPKDRFSAERLKGVDSTLKIQPAELGDSAVYLCASSPPGAPNEQFFGPGTRLTVL.

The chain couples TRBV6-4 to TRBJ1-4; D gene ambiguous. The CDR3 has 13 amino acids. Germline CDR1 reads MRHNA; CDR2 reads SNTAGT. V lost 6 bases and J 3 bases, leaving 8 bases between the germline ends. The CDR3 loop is CASSPGPNEKLFF. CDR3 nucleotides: TGTGCCAGCAGCCCCGGACCTAATGAAAAACTGTTTTTT.

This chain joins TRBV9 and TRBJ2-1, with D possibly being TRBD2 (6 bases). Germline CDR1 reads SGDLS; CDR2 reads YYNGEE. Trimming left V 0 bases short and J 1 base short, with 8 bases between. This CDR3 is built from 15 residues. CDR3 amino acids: CASSVDSGSYNEQFF. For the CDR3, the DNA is TGTGCCAGCAGCGTAGATAGCGGATCCTACAATGAGCAGTTCTTC. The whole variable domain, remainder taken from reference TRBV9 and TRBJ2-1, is DSGVTQTPKHLITATGQRVTLRCSPRSGDLSVYWYQQSLDQGLQFLIQYYNGEERAKGNILERFSAQQFPDLHSELNLSSLELGDSALYFCASSVDSGSYNEQFFGPGTRLTVL.

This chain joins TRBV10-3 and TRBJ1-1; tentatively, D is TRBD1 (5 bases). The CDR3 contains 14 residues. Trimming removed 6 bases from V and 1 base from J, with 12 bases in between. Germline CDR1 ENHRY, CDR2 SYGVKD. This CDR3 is CAIRATGGNTEAFF. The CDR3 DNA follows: TGTGCCATCAGGGCCACGGGGGGGAACACTGAAGCTTTCTTT.

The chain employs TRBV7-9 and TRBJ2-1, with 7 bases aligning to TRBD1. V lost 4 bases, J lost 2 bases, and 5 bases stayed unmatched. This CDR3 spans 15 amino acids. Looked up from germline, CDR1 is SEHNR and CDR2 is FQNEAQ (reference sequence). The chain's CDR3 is CASSSYGQAYNEQFF. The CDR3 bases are TGTGCCAGCAGCTCTTACGGACAGGCCTACAATGAGCAGTTCTTC.

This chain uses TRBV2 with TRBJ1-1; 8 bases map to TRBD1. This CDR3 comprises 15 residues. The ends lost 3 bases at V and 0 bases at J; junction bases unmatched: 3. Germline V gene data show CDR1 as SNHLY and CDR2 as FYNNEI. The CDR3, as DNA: TGTGCCAGCAGTGAGAGGACAGGGTTGAACACTGAAGCTTTCTTT. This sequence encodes CASSERTGLNTEAFF.

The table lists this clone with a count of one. The chain's CDR3 is CASSILDSLIYEQYF. The CDR3 nucleotides are TGTGCCAGTAGTATCCTGGACAGTTTGATCTACGAGCAGTACTTC. The J gene is TRBJ2-7, the V gene TRBV19, with a tentative D call TRBD1 (6 bases). V lost 3 bases, J lost 3 bases, and 15 bases lay in between. Germline V gene data show CDR1 as LNHDA and CDR2 as SQIVND (reference sequence). This CDR3 has 15 residues.

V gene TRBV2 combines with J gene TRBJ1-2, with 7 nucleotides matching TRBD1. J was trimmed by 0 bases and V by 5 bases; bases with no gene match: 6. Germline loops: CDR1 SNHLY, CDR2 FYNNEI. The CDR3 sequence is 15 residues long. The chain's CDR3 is CASSRTGQTNYGYTF. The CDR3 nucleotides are TGTGCCAGCAGTCGGACAGGCCAGACTAACTATGGCTACACCTTC.

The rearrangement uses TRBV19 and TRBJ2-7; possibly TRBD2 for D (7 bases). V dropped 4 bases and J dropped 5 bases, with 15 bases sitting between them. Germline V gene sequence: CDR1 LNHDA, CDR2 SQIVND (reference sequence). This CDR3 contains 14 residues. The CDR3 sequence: CASSTSRGPDEQYF. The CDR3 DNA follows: TGTGCCAGTAGTACGTCGCGGGGGCCTGACGAGCAGTACTTC. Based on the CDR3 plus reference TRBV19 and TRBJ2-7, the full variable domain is DGGITQSPKYLFRKEGQNVTLSCEQNLNHDAMYWYRQDPGQGLRLIYYSQIVNDFQKGDIAEGYSVSREKKESFPLTVTSAQKNPTAFYLCASSTSRGPDEQYFGPGTRLTVT.

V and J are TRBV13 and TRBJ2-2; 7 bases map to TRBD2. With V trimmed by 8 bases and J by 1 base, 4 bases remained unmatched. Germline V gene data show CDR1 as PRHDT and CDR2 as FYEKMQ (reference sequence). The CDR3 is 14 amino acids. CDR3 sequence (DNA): TGTGCCAGCGGTACGGGGGGGAACACCGGGGAGCTGTTTTTT. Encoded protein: CASGTGGNTGELFF.

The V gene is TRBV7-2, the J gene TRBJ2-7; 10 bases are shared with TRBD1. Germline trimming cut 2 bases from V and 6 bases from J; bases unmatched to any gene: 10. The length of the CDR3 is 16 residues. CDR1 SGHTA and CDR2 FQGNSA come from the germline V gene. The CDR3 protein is CASSLYSGTGVGEQYF. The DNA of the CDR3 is TGTGCCAGCAGCTTATATTCCGGGACAGGGGTCGGCGAGCAGTACTTC.

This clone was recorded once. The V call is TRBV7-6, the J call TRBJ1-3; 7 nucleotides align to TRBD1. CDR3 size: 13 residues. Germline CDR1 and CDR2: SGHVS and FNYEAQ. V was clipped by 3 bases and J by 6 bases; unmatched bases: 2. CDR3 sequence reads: CASSLGTVNTIYF. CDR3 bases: TGTGCCAGCAGCTTGGGGACAGTAAACACCATATATTTT.